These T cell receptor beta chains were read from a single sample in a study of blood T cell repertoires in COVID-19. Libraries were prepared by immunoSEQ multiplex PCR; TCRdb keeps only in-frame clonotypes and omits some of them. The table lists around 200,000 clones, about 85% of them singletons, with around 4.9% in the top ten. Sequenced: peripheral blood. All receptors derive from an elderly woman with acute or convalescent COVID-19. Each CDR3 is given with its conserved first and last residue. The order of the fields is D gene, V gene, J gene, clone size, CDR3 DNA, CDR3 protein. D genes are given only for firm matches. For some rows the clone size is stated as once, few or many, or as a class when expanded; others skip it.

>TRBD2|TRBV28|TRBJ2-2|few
TGTGCCAGCAGAAAATCCTGGACTAGCGGGACCGGGGAGCTGTTTTTT
CASRKSWTSGTGELFF
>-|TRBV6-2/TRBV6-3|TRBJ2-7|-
TGTGCCAGCAGTTTGCACGGACAGTCCTGGTTTTCGGTGCAGTACTTC
CASSLHGQSWFSVQYF
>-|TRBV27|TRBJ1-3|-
TGTGCCAGCAGCCAACACTACTCTGGAAACACCATATATTTT
CASSQHYSGNTIYF
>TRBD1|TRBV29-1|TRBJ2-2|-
TGCAGCGTTGCCGGGACAGGGTTGGACACCGGGGAGCTGTTTTTT
CSVAGTGLDTGELFF
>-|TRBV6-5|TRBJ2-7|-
TGTGCCAGCAGTTACCCGGGACTCAATTACGAGCAGTACTTC
CASSYPGLNYEQYF
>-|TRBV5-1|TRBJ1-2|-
TGCGCCAGCAGCTTGACAAACCCTGGGAGTCTCTATGGCTACACCTTC
CASSLTNPGSLYGYTF
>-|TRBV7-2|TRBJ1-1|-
TGTGCCAGCAGCTTTGACAGACAGAACACTGAAGCTTTCTTT
CASSFDRQNTEAFF
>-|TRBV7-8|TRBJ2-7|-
TGTGCCAGCAGCCCTACGTGGGCGGGATCCTACGAGCAGTACTTC
CASSPTWAGSYEQYF
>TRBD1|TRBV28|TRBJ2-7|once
TGTGCCAGCAGTTTATGGGGACAGCACGAGCAGTACTTC
CASSLWGQHEQYF
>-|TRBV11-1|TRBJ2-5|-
TGTGCCAGCAGCTTATGGCCCTCCCTACCGGGGACCCAGTACTTC
CASSLWPSLPGTQYF
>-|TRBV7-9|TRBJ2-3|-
TGTGCCAGCAGCGGTAGAATCACAGATACGCAGTATTTT
CASSGRITDTQYF
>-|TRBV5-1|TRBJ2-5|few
TGCGCCAGCAGTGCCTCGGGTTCTCTTCAAGAGACCCAGTACTTC
CASSASGSLQETQYF
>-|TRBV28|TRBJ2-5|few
TGTGCCACCCATGACTCCCGGTGGCCGGAGACCCAGTACTTC
CATHDSRWPETQYF
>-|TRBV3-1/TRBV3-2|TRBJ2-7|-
TGTGCCAGCAGCCACTCCGGGTCCTTGAGACTCGAGCAGTACTTC
CASSHSGSLRLEQYF
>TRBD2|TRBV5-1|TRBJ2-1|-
TGCGCCAGCAGCTTGGAAGGACTAGCAGGCAATGAGCAGTTCTTC
CASSLEGLAGNEQFF
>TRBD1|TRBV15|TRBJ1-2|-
TGTGCCACCAGCTCGCTACAGGGGGCCAACTATGGCTACACCTTC
CATSSLQGANYGYTF
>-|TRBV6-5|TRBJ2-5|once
TGTGCCAGCAGCCCGACTGTACAAGAGACCCAGTACTTC
CASSPTVQETQYF
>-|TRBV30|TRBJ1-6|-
TGTGCCTGGAGTCCAGGGGATTATAATTCACCCCTCCACTTT
CAWSPGDYNSPLHF
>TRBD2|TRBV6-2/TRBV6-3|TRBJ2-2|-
TGTGCCAGCAGTTACTCCCCTCGCGCTAGCGGGAGAGTAACGAACACCGGGGAGCTGTTTTTT
CASSYSPRASGRVTNTGELFF
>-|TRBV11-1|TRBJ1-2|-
TGTGCCAGCAGCCTCCCCGAGAACTATGGCTACACCTTC
CASSLPENYGYTF
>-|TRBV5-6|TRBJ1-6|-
TGTGCCAGCAGCCCCTGGAGCAGGGCGGGGGGTAATTCACCCCTCCACTTT
CASSPWSRAGGNSPLHF
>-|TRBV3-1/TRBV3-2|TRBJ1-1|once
TGTGCCAGCAGCCAAGATCGCGGATGGGTCGGCGAAGCTTTCTTT
CASSQDRGWVGEAFF
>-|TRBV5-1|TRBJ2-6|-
TGCGCCAGCAGCCCGGACAGTCTCTCTGGGGCCAACGTCCTGACTTTC
CASSPDSLSGANVLTF
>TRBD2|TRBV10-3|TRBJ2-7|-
TGTGCCATCAGAGGGACTAGCGGGATAGTCTACGAGCAGTACTTC
CAIRGTSGIVYEQYF
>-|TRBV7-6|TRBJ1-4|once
TGTGCCAGCAGCTTAGTTGCGGGGACCGATGAAAAACTGTTTTTT
CASSLVAGTDEKLFF
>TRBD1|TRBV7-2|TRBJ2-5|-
TGTGCCAGCAGCGGAGGACAGGGATGGAGGACCCAGTACTTC
CASSGGQGWRTQYF
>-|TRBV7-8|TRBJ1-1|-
TGTGCCAGCAGCTTAGCGCAATCGCGCGAAGCTTTCTTT
CASSLAQSREAFF
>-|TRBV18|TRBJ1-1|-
TGTGCCAGCTCACCCGACAGGAAGGCTTTCTTT
CASSPDRKAFF
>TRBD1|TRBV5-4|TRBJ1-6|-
TGTGCCAGCAGCTTGCCGGGACAGACATATAATTCACCCCTCCACTTT
CASSLPGQTYNSPLHF
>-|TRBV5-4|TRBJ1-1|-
TGTGCCAGCAGTCGACAGGAGAACACTGAAGCTTTCTTT
CASSRQENTEAFF
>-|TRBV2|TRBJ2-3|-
TGTGCCAGCAGCCCCGAGGTAGGGGCCATCACAGATACGCAGTATTTT
CASSPEVGAITDTQYF
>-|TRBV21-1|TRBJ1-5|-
TGTGCCAGCAGCAAAGCGCGGCGGAAAAATCAGCCCCAGCATTTT
CASSKARRKNQPQHF
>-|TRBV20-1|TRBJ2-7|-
TGCAGGGCCATTCGTGGTGACGAGCAGTACTTC
CRAIRGDEQYF
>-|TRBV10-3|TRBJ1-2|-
TGTGCCATCAGTGTAAACTATGGCTACACCTTC
CAISVNYGYTF
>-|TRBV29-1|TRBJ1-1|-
TGCAGCGTGTCAGCCTCATCCGGAGGGAACACTGAAGCTTTCTTT
CSVSASSGGNTEAFF
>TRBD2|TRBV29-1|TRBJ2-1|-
TGCAGCGTTGAAAAAGCGGGGTTTCCCTTGCTCAATGAGCAGTTCTTC
CSVEKAGFPLLNEQFF
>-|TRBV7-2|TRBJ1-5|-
TGTGCCAGCAGCTTTTATGGGCAGGGCAATCAGCCCCAGCATTTT
CASSFYGQGNQPQHF
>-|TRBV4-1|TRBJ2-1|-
TGCGCCAGCAGCCAAGATCCGTCCTACAATGAGCAGTTCTTC
CASSQDPSYNEQFF
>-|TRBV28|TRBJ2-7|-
TGTGCCAGCGGATCACAGGTACCATACGAGCAGTACTTC
CASGSQVPYEQYF
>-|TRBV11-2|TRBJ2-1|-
TGTGCCAGCAGCTCCGGGATCCGCGTAGGGCGCAATGAGCAGTTCTTC
CASSSGIRVGRNEQFF
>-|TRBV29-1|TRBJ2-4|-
TGCAGCGTTGAAGATCGCTGGCAGGTCGACAAAAACATTCAGTACTTC
CSVEDRWQVDKNIQYF
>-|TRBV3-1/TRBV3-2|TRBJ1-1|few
TGTGCCAGCAGCCAACAGGGAGGGGGGACTGAAGCTTTCTTT
CASSQQGGGTEAFF
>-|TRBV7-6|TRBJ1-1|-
TGTGCCAGCGGGGGCCCACAGAACATGAACACTGAAGCTTTCTTT
CASGGPQNMNTEAFF
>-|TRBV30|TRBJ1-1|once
TGTGCCTGGAGTGTTCCCCTACGAGGGGGCACTGAAGCTTTCTTT
CAWSVPLRGGTEAFF
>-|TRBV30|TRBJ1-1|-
TGTGCCTACACTGGAGACGGGAAGGGGAGGATGAACACTGAAGCTTTCTTT
CAYTGDGKGRMNTEAFF
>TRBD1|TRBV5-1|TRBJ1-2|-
TGCGCCAGCAGCTTGGGGACAGGGGACCACATCTATGGCTACACCTTC
CASSLGTGDHIYGYTF
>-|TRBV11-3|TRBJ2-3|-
TGTGCCAGCAGCTTAGATTCGGATACGCAGTATTTT
CASSLDSDTQYF
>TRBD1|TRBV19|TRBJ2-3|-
TGTGCCAGTAGAGCACAGGGGGTGAAACCCACAGATACGCAGTATTTT
CASRAQGVKPTDTQYF
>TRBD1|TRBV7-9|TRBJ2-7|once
TGTGCCAGCAGCTTAGTACGACAGGGCTACGAGCAGTACTTC
CASSLVRQGYEQYF
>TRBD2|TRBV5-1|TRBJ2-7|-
TGCGCCAGCAGCTTGATCGGGGGGAGCGTCTACGAGCAGTACTTC
CASSLIGGSVYEQYF
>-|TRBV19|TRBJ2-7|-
TGTGCCAGTAGTATAGAACCGACTAGCTCCTACGAGCAGTACTTC
CASSIEPTSSYEQYF
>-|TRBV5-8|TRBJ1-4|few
TGTGCCAGCAGCTTAGGGACTGCAACTAATGAAAAACTGTTTTTT
CASSLGTATNEKLFF
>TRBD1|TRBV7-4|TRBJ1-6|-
TGTGCCAGCAGCTTAGAGGGGACAGGGCATAATTCCTATAATTCACCCCTCCACTTT
CASSLEGTGHNSYNSPLHF
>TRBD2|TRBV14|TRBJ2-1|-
TGTGCCAGCAGCCAAGATCTCGGGGGGACCTACAATGAGCAGTTCTTC
CASSQDLGGTYNEQFF
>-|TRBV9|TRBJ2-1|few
TGTGCCAGCAGCGTAGCTGGGTCACCGTTTAAGCGGTTCTTC
CASSVAGSPFKRFF